This T cell receptor (beta chain) was identified in a study of post-analysis software for immune sequencing data. Study as a whole: Several disease courses (relapsing-remitting, secondary progressive and progressive-relapsing) of multiple sclerosis were included.

Unmatched junction bases numbered 10, after V lost 8 bases and J lost 3 bases. The germline gives CDR1 SGHAT, CDR2 FQNNGV. The length of the CDR3 is 14 residues. This clonotype was detected a few times. Its specificity is not known. Unique molecular identifiers tagged the TCR beta cDNA libraries. Via MiXCR, TCRdb re-called the PCR reads, giving one row per CDR3 protein. The table shows about 760,000 distinct CDR3 sequences, with roughly 29% occurring only once. Whole-study findings and limits: There was significantly lower normalized Chao1 diversity in multiple sclerosis patients than in controls. In patients, a few TRBV segments were more frequent than in controls, with TRBV5-6, TRBV5-1 and TRBV20-1 among them.

The rearrangement links TRBV11-2 to TRBJ2-7; TRBD1 agrees at 7 bases. The sequencing sample was made of blood. This receptor was taken from a girl aged 5 to 17 with multiple sclerosis. The CDR3 nucleotides read TGTGCCAGCGCTCCTCGACAGGGTGACTACGAGCAGTACTTC. Protein: CASAPRQGDYEQYF. Variable domain in full (rest from reference TRBV11-2 and TRBJ2-7): EAGVAQSPRYKIIEKRQSVAFWCNPISGHATLYWYQQILGQGPKLLIQFQNNGVVDDSQLPKDRFSAERLKGVDSTLKIQPAKLEDSAVYLCASAPRQGDYEQYFGPGTRLTVT.